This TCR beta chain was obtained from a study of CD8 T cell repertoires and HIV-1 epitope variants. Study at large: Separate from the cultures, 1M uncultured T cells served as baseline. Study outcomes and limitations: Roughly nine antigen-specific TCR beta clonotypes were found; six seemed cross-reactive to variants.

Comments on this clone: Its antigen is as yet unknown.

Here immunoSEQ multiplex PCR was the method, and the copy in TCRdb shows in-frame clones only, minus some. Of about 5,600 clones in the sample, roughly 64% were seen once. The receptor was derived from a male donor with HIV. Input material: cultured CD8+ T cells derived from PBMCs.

The CDR3 nucleotides are TGTGCCAGCAGTTACGGGACAGGGGCTCTTCACTATGGCTACACCTTC. Protein sequence: CASSYGTGALHYGYTF. The rearrangement joins TRBV6-6 to TRBJ1-2; 10 bases agree with TRBD1. This CDR3 is 16 amino acids long. With 2 bases clipped from V and 3 bases from J, the junction kept 6 bases outside the gene matches. Germline assignment: CDR1 MNHNY and CDR2 SVGAGI (reference sequence).